This record concerns one T cell receptor (beta chain) sequence. The repertoire was sequenced with immunoSEQ multiplex PCR; TCRdb's copy has only in-frame clones and lacks some. The sample includes millions of clones, 93% of them seen just once. The entry originates in a study of shared clonotypes between healthy human individuals. Germline CDR1 MGHRA, CDR2 YSYEKL. Trimming took off 0 bases at V and 6 bases at J, with 11 bases between the two ends. The CDR3 is 14 amino acids. Sequencing was carried out using naive CD4+ T cells from PBMCs. Subset of the sample: CD45RA+ positively selected. The chain carries TRBV4-1 and TRBJ1-2, with D maybe TRBD1 (5 bases). This TCR derives from a man in his late teens or twenties in good health. Some clones in this sample may be carry-over from other donors' samples. The CDR3 reads CASSQDGDLHGYTF. The CDR3 nucleotides read TGCGCCAGCAGCCAAGACGGGGACCTGCATGGCTACACCTTC.